This TCR beta chain came from a study of OX40 agonist ivuxolimab in advanced cancers. Whole-study findings and limits: CD8+ T cells were the subset that, on average, had more expanded clones than CD4+. Expanded peripheral T cell antigen specificity was not determined.

The CDR3 is made up of 17 amino acids. Per the germline V gene, CDR1 is SGHTA and CDR2 is FQGNSA. Trimming removed 2 bases from V and 3 bases from J; junction bases left unmatched: 6. Patients were excluded for autoimmune disease history or systemic immunosuppression. In the case of this clone: Its antigen is unknown.

The assay was immunoSEQ multiplex PCR, and TCRdb's table has in-frame clones only and misses some. This table has around 53,000 clones, roughly 85% appearing once. This material consisted of CD4+ or CD8+ T cells sorted from blood, taken in a trial of the OX40 agonist ivuxolimab. The receptor was isolated from an adult with an advanced solid tumor such as melanoma, head and neck, liver or kidney cancer. The rearrangement uses TRBV7-2 and TRBJ2-3; TRBD2 matches at 12 bases. CDR3 in DNA: TGTGCCAGCAGCTTAATACTAGCGGGGGGACGAACAGATACGCAGTATTTT. Protein product: CASSLILAGGRTDTQYF.